This is a list of T cell receptor beta chains from one sample in a study of blood T cell repertoires in COVID-19. The repertoire was sequenced with immunoSEQ multiplex PCR; TCRdb's copy has only in-frame clones and lacks some. The sample has 240,000 or so clones; roughly 81% are singletons. The sequenced material came from peripheral blood. These TCRs come from a woman of 80 years or more with COVID-19, enrolled during active disease. Each CDR3 is given with its conserved first and last residue. A D gene is named only where the DNA matches it firmly. Clone size appears in some rows only: once, few, many, or a class for an expanded clone.

d_gene	v_gene	abundance	j_gene	CDR3aa	CDR3nt
TRBD2	TRBV18	.	TRBJ2-7	CASSPSLADYEQYF	TGTGCCAGCTCACCAAGCCTAGCGGACTACGAGCAGTACTTC
.	TRBV6-6	.	TRBJ1-3	CASSYSAQSGNTIYF	TGTGCCAGCAGTTACTCGGCCCAATCTGGAAACACCATATATTTT
.	TRBV19	few	TRBJ1-3	CASSPFAGSGNTIYF	TGTGCCAGTAGTCCCTTCGCGGGCTCTGGAAACACCATATATTTT
TRBD1	TRBV11-2	.	TRBJ2-4	CASSFRDRSKNIQYF	TGTGCCAGCAGCTTCCGGGACAGAAGTAAAAACATTCAGTACTTC
.	TRBV28	.	TRBJ1-5	CASSLVGRPLNQPQHF	TGTGCCAGCAGTTTAGTCGGCAGGCCCTTAAATCAGCCCCAGCATTTT
TRBD2	TRBV4-1	.	TRBJ2-1	CASSQGRGAYNEQFF	TGCGCCAGCAGCCAAGGGCGGGGGGCGTACAATGAGCAGTTCTTC
.	TRBV28	.	TRBJ1-1	CASSWQTEAFF	TGTGCCAGCAGTTGGCAAACTGAAGCTTTCTTT
.	TRBV30	.	TRBJ1-1	CAWNFPWSTEAFF	TGTGCCTGGAATTTTCCCTGGAGCACTGAAGCTTTCTTT
TRBD1	TRBV7-2	.	TRBJ1-2	CASSSGQGDYGYTF	TGTGCCAGCAGCTCAGGCCAGGGGGACTATGGCTACACCTTC
TRBD2	TRBV3-1/TRBV3-2	once	TRBJ2-2	CASSLRGGGGELFF	TGTGCCAGCAGCCTGCGGGGGGGTGGCGGGGAGCTGTTTTTT
.	TRBV27	.	TRBJ2-3	CASSSPRPARDTQYF	TGTGCCAGCAGTTCCCCCCGGCCGGCCAGGGATACGCAGTATTTT
TRBD1	TRBV10-3	.	TRBJ1-2	CAISGEGAWYGYTF	TGTGCCATCAGTGGAGAGGGGGCCTGGTATGGCTACACCTTC
.	TRBV30	.	TRBJ1-1	CAWTQGNTEAFF	TGTGCCTGGACTCAGGGAAACACTGAAGCTTTCTTT
.	TRBV29-1	.	TRBJ2-7	CSGVGASSYEQYF	TGCAGCGGAGTGGGGGCCAGCTCCTACGAGCAGTACTTC
.	TRBV5-8	.	TRBJ1-4	CASTPRGFNEKLFF	TGTGCCAGCACCCCTAGGGGGTTCAATGAAAAACTGTTTTTT
TRBD1	TRBV30	once	TRBJ1-5	CAWSPRDRGHQPQHF	TGTGCCTGGAGTCCCCGGGACAGGGGGCATCAGCCCCAGCATTTT
TRBD2	TRBV3-1/TRBV3-2	.	TRBJ2-3	CASSHGGGQDTQYF	TGTGCCAGCAGCCATGGCGGGGGGCAAGATACGCAGTATTTT